This T cell receptor (beta chain) derives from a study of T cell changes during pregnancy in multiple sclerosis. V lost 3 bases, J lost 3 bases, and 3 bases stayed unmatched. This CDR3 contains 15 residues. Germline V gives CDR1 SGHTS, CDR2 YDEGEE. Sequencing used immunoSEQ multiplex PCR; TCRdb keeps in-frame clones, though not all of them. The sample shows tens of thousands of clones, about 92% of them seen only once. The material sequenced was CD4+ T cells from peripheral blood mononuclear cells, taken after pregnancy. V usage is TRBV5-8 and J usage is TRBJ2-2; 9 nucleotides match TRBD2. The TCR comes from a female donor in good health, enrolled as a control in a pregnancy study. The CDR3 DNA reads as TGTGCCAGCAGCTCCAGCGGGGGGTACACCGGGGAGCTGTTTTTT. It codes for CASSSSGGYTGELFF.